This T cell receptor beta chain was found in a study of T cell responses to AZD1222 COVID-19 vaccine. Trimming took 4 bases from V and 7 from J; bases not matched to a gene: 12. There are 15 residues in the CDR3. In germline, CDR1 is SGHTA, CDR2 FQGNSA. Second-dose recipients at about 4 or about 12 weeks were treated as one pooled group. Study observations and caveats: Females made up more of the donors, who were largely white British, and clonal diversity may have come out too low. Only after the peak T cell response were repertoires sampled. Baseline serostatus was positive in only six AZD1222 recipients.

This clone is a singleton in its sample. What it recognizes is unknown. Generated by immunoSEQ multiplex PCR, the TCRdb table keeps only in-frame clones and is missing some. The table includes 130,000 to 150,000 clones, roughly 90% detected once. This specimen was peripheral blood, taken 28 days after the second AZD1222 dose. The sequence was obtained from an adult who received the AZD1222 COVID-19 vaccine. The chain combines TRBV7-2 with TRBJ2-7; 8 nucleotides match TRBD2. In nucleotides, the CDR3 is TGTGCCAGCAGCTGGGGCGGGGGGAGCCCCCGGGAGCAGTACTTC. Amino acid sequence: CASSWGGGSPREQYF.